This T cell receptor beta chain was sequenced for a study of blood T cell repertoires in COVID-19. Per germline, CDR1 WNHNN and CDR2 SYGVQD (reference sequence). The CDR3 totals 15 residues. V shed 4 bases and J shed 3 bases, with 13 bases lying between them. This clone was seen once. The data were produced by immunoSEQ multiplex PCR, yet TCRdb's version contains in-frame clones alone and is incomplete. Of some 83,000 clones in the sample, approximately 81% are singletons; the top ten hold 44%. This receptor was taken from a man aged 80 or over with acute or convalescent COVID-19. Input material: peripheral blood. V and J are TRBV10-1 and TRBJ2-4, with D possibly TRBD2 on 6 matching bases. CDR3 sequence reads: CASSAGSSHKNIQYF. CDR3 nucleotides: TGCGCCAGCAGTGCCGGGAGTTCCCACAAAAACATTCAGTACTTC.